This T cell receptor (beta chain) was captured by sequencing in a study of blood T cell repertoires in COVID-19. The CDR3 covers 19 residues. V lost 4 bases to trimming and J lost 9 bases; unmatched junction nucleotides: 21. The germline CDR1 and CDR2 sequences are MDHEN and SYDVKM. Clones were read by immunoSEQ multiplex PCR, and TCRdb kept only the in-frame ones, dropping some. The repertoire holds approximately 140,000 clones, with 85% to 90% as singletons. The J gene is TRBJ1-6, the V gene TRBV28; 7 nucleotides agree with TRBD1. Sample: peripheral blood. This TCR was sampled from an elderly man with acute or convalescent COVID-19. The CDR3 protein is CASSSVTTGFRASASPLHF. CDR3 sequence (DNA): TGTGCCAGCAGTTCCGTAACGACAGGGTTTCGGGCTTCGGCTTCACCCCTCCACTTT.